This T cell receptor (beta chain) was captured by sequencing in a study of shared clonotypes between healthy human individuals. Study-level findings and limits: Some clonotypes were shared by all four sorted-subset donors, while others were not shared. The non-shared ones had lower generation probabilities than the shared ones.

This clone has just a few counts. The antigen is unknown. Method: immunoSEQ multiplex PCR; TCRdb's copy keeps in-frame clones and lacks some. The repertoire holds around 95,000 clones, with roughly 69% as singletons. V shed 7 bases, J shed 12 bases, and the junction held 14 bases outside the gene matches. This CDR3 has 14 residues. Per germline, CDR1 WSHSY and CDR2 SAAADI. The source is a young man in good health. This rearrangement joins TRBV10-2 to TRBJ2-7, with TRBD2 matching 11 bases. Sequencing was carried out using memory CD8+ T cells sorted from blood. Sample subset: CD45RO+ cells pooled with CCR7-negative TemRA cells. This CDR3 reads CASIPVGASGRRYF. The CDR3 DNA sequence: TGCGCCAGCATCCCCGTTGGGGCTAGCGGGAGGAGGTACTTC.